These 29 T cell receptor beta chains originate from one sample sequenced in a study of read filtering for tumor transcriptome and immune sequencing. Molecular barcoded adaptors covering alpha/delta and beta/gamma chains were used on approximately 400 ng RNA. TCRdb recomputed calls from the reads with MiXCR, one row per CDR3 protein. Among around 58,000 distinct CDR3 sequences listed, approximately 14% were seen once. Sequencing was carried out using a population of CD138-negative cells sorted from bone marrow. The source of these receptors is a donor at least 40 years old with multiple myeloma.

The CDR3: CASSQPLRDSGANVLTF. CDR3 sequence (DNA): TGTGCCAGTAGTCAACCACTCAGGGACTCTGGGGCCAACGTCCTGACTTTC. V is TRBV19 and J is TRBJ2-6; TRBD1 might be the D (5 bases). The CDR3 has 17 residues. In germline, CDR1 is LNHDA, CDR2 SQIVND (reference sequence). V lost 5 bases and J 0 bases, leaving 14 bases between the germline ends.

This clonotype was observed many times. V gene TRBV29-1 combines with J gene TRBJ2-6; D is ambiguous. The CDR3 spans 13 residues. Per the germline V gene, CDR1 is SQVTM and CDR2 is ANQGSEA. V was shortened by 1 base and J by 4 bases, with 5 bases between the two germline ends. CDR3 sequence: CSVEGRGANVLTF. The DNA of the CDR3 is TGCAGCGTTGAAGGGCGGGGGGCCAACGTCCTGACTTTC.

In its sample, this clonotype was seen a few times. This rearrangement joins TRBV7-2 to TRBJ2-2, with 7 bases identical to TRBD2. Germline V lookup: CDR1 SGHTA, CDR2 FQGNSA. CDR3 length equals 15 residues. The trim removed 2 bases at V and 4 bases at J, leaving 4 bases unmatched. The CDR3 bases are TGTGCCAGCAGCTTACTAGCGGAGCCCACCGGGGAGCTGTTTTTT. It translates to CASSLLAEPTGELFF.

This clonotype was recorded a few times. J is TRBJ2-5 and V is TRBV20-1, with a possible D match to TRBD2 (6 bases). V shed 3 bases and J shed 2 bases, with 13 bases lying between them. The CDR3 consists of 14 residues. CDR1 and CDR2 from the germline V gene are DFQATT and SNEGSKA (reference sequence). This CDR3 reads CSARTRGFQETQYF. For the CDR3, the DNA is TGCAGTGCTAGGACCCGGGGGTTTCAAGAGACCCAGTACTTC.

This clonotype was seen many times. V gene TRBV30 combines with J gene TRBJ2-1, with D possibly TRBD2 on 6 matching bases. The germline V and J ends were trimmed by 4 bases and 4 bases, with 11 bases remaining between them. Germline V lookup: CDR1 GTSNPN, CDR2 SVGIG (reference sequence). The CDR3 extends over 13 amino acids. The chain's CDR3 is CAWKAGKYNEQFF. CDR3 nucleotides: TGTGCCTGGAAAGCGGGTAAATACAATGAGCAGTTCTTC.

This clonotype was observed many times. The CDR3 region is CASSHPFRAGSYNEQFF. CDR3 DNA sequence: TGTGCCAGCAGCCACCCTTTCAGGGCCGGATCCTACAATGAGCAGTTCTTC. V gene TRBV14 combines with J gene TRBJ2-1; possibly TRBD1 for D (5 bases). Trimming stripped 3 bases from V and 1 base from J, with 16 bases between. This CDR3 contains 17 residues. Looked up from germline, CDR1 is SGHDN and CDR2 is FVKESK.

As for this clonotype: Relative to the germline gene, one junction end is altered; a read error may explain this. The genes are TRBV4-1 and TRBJ2-2; maybe TRBD2 (5 bases). Germline values: CDR1 MGHRA, CDR2 YSYEKL. The CDR3 has 17 amino acids. CDR3 residues: CASSREWSGAKTGELFF. CDR3 nucleotide sequence: TGCGCCAGCAGCCGAGAATGGAGCGGAGCGAAAACCGGGGAGCTGTTTTTT.

The chain couples TRBV28 to TRBJ2-2; D call uncertain. The CDR3 consists of 13 residues. The V end was cut by 8 bases, the J end by 6 bases, with 13 bases between. Germline lookup yields CDR1 MDHEN and CDR2 SYDVKM. The DNA for the CDR3 is TGTGCCAGCGTAAGCTTGTCCCCCGGGGAGCTGTTTTTT. Translated: CASVSLSPGELFF.

This clonotype was seen ten or more times. V gene TRBV29-1 combines with J gene TRBJ1-4; 8 positions agree with TRBD1. The J segment lost 7 bases and the V segment lost 6 bases, leaving 7 bases of the junction unmatched. Germline V lookup: CDR1 SQVTM, CDR2 ANQGSEA. The CDR3 covers 13 residues. The CDR3 here is CSVLPGGVEKLFF. CDR3 nucleotide sequence: TGCAGCGTCCTCCCAGGGGGCGTTGAAAAACTGTTTTTT.

This clonotype was observed at least ten times. The chain is built from TRBV18 and TRBJ2-1; D is possibly TRBD2 (6 bases). The CDR3 has 15 residues. CDR1 and CDR2 (germline): KGHSH, LQKENI. The V gene lost 5 bases and the J gene lost 9 bases, with 20 bases spanning the gap. Written as DNA, the CDR3 is TGTGCCAGCTCAGACGGGGGTAGCGGCATGGTTGAGCAGTTCTTC. Residues: CASSDGGSGMVEQFF.

About this clonotype: Since no conserved phenylalanine or tryptophan closes the CDR3, a read error is the likely cause. The rearrangement links TRBV29-1 to TRBJ2-1; 10 bases line up with TRBD2. CDR3 length: 14 amino acids. In germline, CDR1 is SQVTM, CDR2 ANQGSEA. This CDR3 reads CSVVALAGYSEQFL. The CDR3 bases are TGCAGCGTTGTTGCACTAGCGGGATACAGTGAGCAGTTCCTC.

This clonotype came up many times. The V call is TRBV5-1, the J call TRBJ2-1, with D tentatively TRBD1 (6 bases). The CDR3 consists of 15 residues. The V gene lost 0 bases and the J gene lost 6 bases, with 13 bases spanning the gap. Germline V gene lookup returns CDR1 SGHRS and CDR2 YFSETQ. This chain's CDR3 is CASSLDRAMINEQFF. As DNA, the CDR3 is TGCGCCAGCAGCTTGGACAGGGCAATGATCAATGAGCAGTTCTTC.

The table lists this clonotype with many counts. The rearrangement joins TRBV29-1 to TRBJ2-7, with D possibly being TRBD2 (6 bases). Trimming stripped 6 bases from V and 2 bases from J, with 20 bases between. Germline V gives CDR1 SQVTM, CDR2 ANQGSEA. This CDR3 has 15 amino acids. CDR3 in DNA: TGCAGCGTCGAGGACCGGAGTCGCGGGACCTACGAGCAGTACTTC. Translating it yields CSVEDRSRGTYEQYF.

The rearrangement links TRBV7-3 to TRBJ1-1; the D is unclear. CDR3 size: 13 residues. Trimming took 5 bases from V and 4 from J, leaving 11 bases between them. Germline assignment: CDR1 SGHTA and CDR2 FQGTGA. In nucleotides, the CDR3 is TGTGCCAGCAGCCGCGGGCGCGCCACTGAAGCTTTCTTT. Translating it yields CASSRGRATEAFF.

This clonotype was seen many times. Written as DNA, the CDR3 is TGCGCCAGCAGCCAAGATATTAGGGGAGGAAGTGAAAAACTGTTTTTT. Translation: CASSQDIRGGSEKLFF. The gene calls are TRBV4-3 and TRBJ1-4; a weak D match, TRBD1 (5 bases). Germline CDR1 LGHNA, CDR2 YSLEER. Trimming stripped 0 bases from V and 7 bases from J, with 15 bases between. The CDR3 sequence is 16 residues long.

This clonotype was counted many times. The rearrangement uses TRBV15 and TRBJ2-1; 10 bases map to TRBD2. There are 15 residues in the CDR3. Germline V gene sequence: CDR1 LNHNV, CDR2 YYDKDF (reference sequence). The V segment lost 5 bases and the J segment 10 bases; nucleotides outside the gene matches: 11. Here the CDR3 DNA reads TGTGCCACCAGCTTACTAGCGGGGCGTTTGAAGGAGCAGTTCTTC. It codes for CATSLLAGRLKEQFF.

In its sample, this clonotype was seen many times. The genes are TRBV18 and TRBJ1-1; the D gene is possibly TRBD1 (5 bases). CDR3 length: 14 residues. V lost 3 bases and J 4 bases, leaving 12 bases between the germline ends. Per the germline V gene, CDR1 is KGHSH and CDR2 is LQKENI. In DNA, the CDR3 is TGTGCCAGCTCACCCGACGGGGGGGGCACTGAAGCTTTCTTT. Residues: CASSPDGGGTEAFF.

In its sample, this clonotype was seen many times. V is TRBV5-1 and J is TRBJ1-1; D is unresolved. The CDR3 consists of 11 residues. From germline, CDR1 is SGHRS and CDR2 YFSETQ. V lost 2 bases to trimming and J lost 8 bases, with 7 bases between them. DNA of the CDR3: TGCGCCAGCAGCTTTAATTCGGAAGCTTTCTTT. Translated: CASSFNSEAFF. Together with reference TRBV5-1 and TRBJ1-1, the CDR3 gives the full variable domain: KAGVTQTPRYLIKTRGQQVTLSCSPISGHRSVSWYQQTPGQGLQFLFEYFSETQRNKGNFPGRFSGRQFSNSRSEMNVSTLELGDSALYLCASSFNSEAFFGQGTRLTVV.

A remark on this clonotype: No conserved phenylalanine or tryptophan ends this CDR3, so it is likely a read error. The rearrangement uses TRBV7-9 and TRBJ2-1; TRBD1 might be the D (6 bases). V was shortened by 5 bases and J by 0 bases, with 11 bases between the two germline ends. Germline V gene lookup returns CDR1 SEHNR and CDR2 FQNEAQ (reference sequence). The CDR3 extends over 15 amino acids. CDR3: CASSLEDSSYNEQFL. CDR3 DNA sequence: TGTGCCAGCAGCCTAGAGGACAGCTCCTACAATGAGCAGTTCCTC.

The count of this clonotype is one. Compared with germline, one end of the junction differs, possibly owing to a read error. The V and J genes are TRBV4-3 and TRBJ2-3; 8 bases line up with TRBD1. The CDR3 consists of 17 residues. Per the germline V gene, CDR1 is LGHNA and CDR2 is YSLEER. CDR3 amino acids: CASSQQTGGGSKDTRYF. The CDR3 region has the DNA TGCGCCAGCAGCCAACAAACAGGGGGAGGTAGCAAAGATACGCGGTATTTT.

The rearrangement uses TRBV4-3 and TRBJ2-7; the D call may be TRBD1 or TRBD2 (5 bases each). The V and J ends lost 4 bases and 3 bases respectively, with 16 bases between them. CDR3 length: 15 amino acids. Looked up from germline, CDR1 is LGHNA and CDR2 is YSLEER. The CDR3 nucleotides are TGCGCCAGCAGCCTCTCACGGGTGGGGGACTACGAGCAGTACTTC. Translating gives CASSLSRVGDYEQYF.

This rearrangement joins TRBV7-9 to TRBJ2-1; no reliable D call. V dropped 3 bases and J dropped 6 bases, with 18 bases sitting between them. This CDR3 has 16 amino acids. CDR1 SEHNR and CDR2 FQNEAQ come from the germline V gene (reference sequence). The CDR3 loop is CASSFRLLMRTNEQFF. Written as DNA, the CDR3 is TGTGCCAGCAGCTTCAGGCTTCTTATGCGGACCAATGAGCAGTTCTTC.

This clonotype came up many times. The genes are TRBV4-3 and TRBJ2-3; 7 bases are a match to TRBD2. CDR1 and CDR2 (germline): LGHNA, YSLEER. The junction had 6 bases not matched to a gene; V was cut back by 1 base and J by 5 bases. The CDR3 length is 15 residues. The CDR3 DNA reads TGCGCCAGCAGCCAAGGAGCGGGGCTGGTAGATACGCAGTATTTT. Translated: CASSQGAGLVDTQYF.

V is TRBV25-1 and J is TRBJ2-4, with D possibly being TRBD2 (5 bases). With 6 bases removed from V and 4 bases from J, the gap between germline ends came to 13 bases. Germline values: CDR1 MGHDK, CDR2 SYGVNS. The CDR3 sequence is 14 residues long. CDR3 in DNA: TGTGCCAGCAGCTCCCGGACTTATAAAAACATTCAGTACTTC. This encodes CASSSRTYKNIQYF.

Ten or more counts support this clonotype. The J gene is TRBJ2-2, the V gene TRBV4-1; D is uncertain. The CDR3 sequence is 12 residues long. V was cut by 6 bases and J by 4 bases, with 6 bases left in between. Germline V gene sequence: CDR1 MGHRA, CDR2 YSYEKL. The chain's CDR3 is CASRQTTGELFF. CDR3 nucleotide sequence: TGCGCCAGCAGGCAGACCACCGGGGAGCTGTTTTTT.

This clonotype was picked up many times. The J gene is TRBJ2-7, the V gene TRBV27; 8 positions match TRBD2. The CDR3 is made up of 13 amino acids. The germline gives CDR1 MNHEY, CDR2 SMNVEV (reference sequence). Trimming cost V 5 bases and J 3 bases; bases outside gene matches: 3. CDR3 nucleotides: TGTGCCAGCAGTGGACTAGCAGACTACGAGCAGTACTTC. Protein product: CASSGLADYEQYF.

This clonotype was seen at least ten times. The chain employs TRBV12-3 or TRBV12-4 and TRBJ2-1, with TRBD2 matching 7 bases. The CDR3 has 14 amino acids. V was clipped by 1 base and J by 9 bases; unmatched bases: 6. The CDR3 loop reads CASSLEVGRFEQFF. The CDR3 DNA reads as TGTGCCAGCAGTTTAGAGGTCGGGAGGTTTGAGCAGTTCTTC.

The chain has TRBV12-3 or TRBV12-4 and TRBJ1-1; D unclear. The V and J ends lost 3 bases and 3 bases respectively, with 14 bases between them. The CDR3 has 15 amino acids. CDR3 loop: CASSLAREVDTEAFF. The CDR3 DNA is TGTGCCAGCAGTTTGGCCCGGGAAGTCGACACTGAAGCTTTCTTT.

With respect to this clonotype: Given the absence of the conserved phenylalanine or tryptophan at the CDR3 end, a read error is likely. In nucleotides, the CDR3 is TGTGCCAGCAGGCCGGGACTTATCCATGGCTACACCTTG. Protein: CASRPGLIHGYTL. The V gene is TRBV6-1, the J gene TRBJ1-2; D might be TRBD1 (5 bases). Per germline, CDR1 MNHNS and CDR2 SASEGT. This CDR3 comprises 13 residues. The V gene lost 6 bases and the J gene lost 6 bases, with 14 bases spanning the gap.